Listed below are T cell receptor beta chains from one sample, sequenced in a study of blood T cell repertoires in COVID-19. Profiling relied on immunoSEQ multiplex PCR, and the TCRdb table lists in-frame clones only, not all of them. This table holds about 87,000 clones, about 80% found once. The sequencing input was peripheral blood. These receptors were taken from a woman between 45 and 60 years old with acute or convalescent COVID-19. CDR3s include the opening cysteine and the closing phenylalanine or tryptophan. The D gene is left open where the match is weak. A row's size may be missing; if present it is once, few, many or a size class.

D	V	J	size	CDR3	DNA
-	TRBV10-3	TRBJ1-6	few	CAISEPDSNSPLHF	TGTGCCATCAGTGAGCCAGACAGTAATTCACCCCTCCACTTT
-	TRBV5-4	TRBJ2-7	few	CASSSQGRRTTYEQYF	TGTGCCAGCAGTTCCCAGGGGCGCCGTACTACCTACGAGCAGTACTTC
-	TRBV2	TRBJ2-5	-	CASSNTEGEETQYF	TGTGCCAGCTCGAATACGGAGGGAGAGGAGACCCAGTACTTC
TRBD2	TRBV28	TRBJ2-7	-	CASSLLAGDSYEQYF	TGTGCCAGCAGTTTGCTAGCGGGGGACTCCTACGAGCAGTACTTC
TRBD1	TRBV5-1	TRBJ1-4	-	CASSLEGATTNEKLFF	TGCGCCAGCAGCTTGGAGGGGGCGACAACTAATGAAAAACTGTTTTTT
-	TRBV27	TRBJ1-2	-	CASRSGGVTVGYTF	TGTGCCAGCAGGTCGGGAGGGGTAACGGTTGGCTACACCTTC
TRBD1	TRBV5-8	TRBJ1-3	-	CASSAGQGPGNTIYF	TGTGCCAGCAGCGCGGGACAGGGGCCTGGAAACACCATATATTTT
TRBD1	TRBV6-2/TRBV6-3	TRBJ2-5	-	CASSYLFLTGEETQYF	TGTGCCAGCAGTTACCTCTTCTTAACAGGGGAAGAGACCCAGTACTTC
-	TRBV3-1/TRBV3-2	TRBJ1-2	-	CASSQYSGLHQSYTF	TGTGCCAGCAGCCAGTATTCCGGGTTACATCAGAGCTACACCTTC
-	TRBV29-1	TRBJ2-1	few	CSLWGDSYNEQFF	TGCAGCCTATGGGGGGACTCCTACAATGAGCAGTTCTTC
-	TRBV9	TRBJ2-2	-	CASSAPGVNTGELFF	TGTGCCAGCAGCGCGCCAGGGGTGAACACCGGGGAGCTGTTTTTT
-	TRBV2	TRBJ2-2	few	CASSEAALVGELFF	TGTGCCAGCAGTGAAGCTGCACTGGTCGGGGAGCTGTTTTTT
-	TRBV28	TRBJ1-1	few	CASVPGLGTEAFF	TGTGCCAGCGTCCCGGGACTAGGCACTGAAGCTTTCTTT
-	TRBV2	TRBJ1-6	-	CARSSGNSYNSPLHF	TGTGCCAGGTCTAGCGGAAATTCCTATAATTCACCCCTCCACTTT
TRBD1	TRBV11-2	TRBJ1-1	-	CASSPRQGNTEAFF	TGTGCCAGCAGCCCACGACAGGGAAACACTGAAGCTTTCTTT
-	TRBV14	TRBJ2-2	-	CASSFRTFTGELFF	TGTGCCAGCAGCTTTCGGACATTCACCGGGGAGCTGTTTTTT
-	TRBV7-2	TRBJ1-2	-	CASSPSRANYGYTF	TGTGCCAGCAGCCCGTCCCGCGCTAACTATGGCTACACCTTC
TRBD1	TRBV7-2	TRBJ1-1	-	CASSPRTGANTEAFF	TGTGCCAGCAGCCCCCGGACAGGGGCGAACACTGAAGCTTTCTTT
-	TRBV6-2/TRBV6-3	TRBJ2-7	medium-sized	CASSYSPLSVDEQYF	TGTGCCAGCAGTTACTCCCCCTTGTCGGTAGACGAGCAGTACTTC
-	TRBV28	TRBJ1-2	-	CASFPSGRTIDGYTF	TGTGCCAGCTTTCCATCCGGTCGGACTATCGATGGCTACACCTTC
-	TRBV12-3/TRBV12-4	TRBJ1-6	-	CASSRREYSPLHF	TGTGCCAGCAGTCGCCGCGAATACTCACCCCTCCACTTT
-	TRBV6-5	TRBJ1-2	-	CASRWRGGNGYTF	TGTGCCAGCAGGTGGAGAGGAGGGAATGGCTACACCTTC
TRBD2	TRBV27	TRBJ2-1	many	CASSLSSGGAGNEQFF	TGTGCCAGCAGTTTATCTAGCGGGGGGGCCGGCAATGAGCAGTTCTTC
-	TRBV7-9	TRBJ2-1	-	CASSLRGLKQFF	TGTGCCAGCAGCTTGCGGGGCCTTAAGCAGTTCTTC
-	TRBV5-1	TRBJ2-5	-	CASSPQQGFSETQYF	TGCGCCAGCAGCCCACAACAGGGATTCTCAGAGACCCAGTACTTC
-	TRBV5-1	TRBJ2-3	few	CASFAGRLTDTQYF	TGCGCCAGCTTTGCGGGGAGACTCACAGATACGCAGTATTTT
-	TRBV7-3	TRBJ1-1	few	CASSSTGNTEAFF	TGTGCCAGCAGCTCGACAGGGAACACTGAAGCTTTCTTT
TRBD1	TRBV29-1	TRBJ1-1	-	CSVSQGATEAFF	TGCAGCGTGAGCCAGGGGGCGACTGAAGCTTTCTTT
TRBD1	TRBV28	TRBJ1-1	many	CASRQTGGMIGTEAFF	TGTGCCAGCAGGCAGACAGGGGGTATGATCGGGACTGAAGCTTTCTTT